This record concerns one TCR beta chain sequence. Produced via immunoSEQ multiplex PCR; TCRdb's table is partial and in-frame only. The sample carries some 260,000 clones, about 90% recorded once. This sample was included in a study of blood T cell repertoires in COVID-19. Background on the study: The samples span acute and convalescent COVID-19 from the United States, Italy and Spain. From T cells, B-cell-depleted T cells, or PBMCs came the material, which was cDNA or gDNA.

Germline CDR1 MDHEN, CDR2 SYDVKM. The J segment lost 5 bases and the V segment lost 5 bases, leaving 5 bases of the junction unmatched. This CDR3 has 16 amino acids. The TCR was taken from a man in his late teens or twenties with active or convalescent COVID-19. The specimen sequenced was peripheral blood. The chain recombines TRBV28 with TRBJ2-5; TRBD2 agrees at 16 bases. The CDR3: CASSEGTSGRVETQYF. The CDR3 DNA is TGTGCCAGCAGTGAAGGGACTAGCGGGAGGGTGGAGACCCAGTACTTC.